The 31 T cell receptor beta chains given below trace back to one sample, sequenced in a study of cytomegalovirus exposure and HLA in healthy donors (dated by TCRdb to the late 2010s). Library method: the immunoSEQ multiplex PCR assay. The multiplex PCR relied on a mix of 60 forward primers for TCR Vbeta segments and 13 reverse primers for TCR Jbeta segments. Here the immuneACCESS table is served through TCRdb, limited to in-frame sequences with V and J called. Missing clones are a known gap in these copies; in checked studies unresolved V genes cover under half, and the rest lacks a known reason. The sample table records about 93,000 clones; around three quarters of these occur just once. The ten top clones hold 0.45% to 0.6% of the sample. Input material: PBMCs. The receptor set was obtained from a man aged 25 to 40 in good health and CMV-seronegative.

The V gene is TRBV25-1, the J gene TRBJ2-7; 7 bases are a match to TRBD1. Germline V gives CDR1 MGHDK, CDR2 SYGVNS. V shed 4 bases and J 3 bases; nucleotides not matched to a gene: 0. CDR3 length equals 12 residues. The chain's CDR3 is CASSGDSYEQYF. In DNA, the CDR3 is TGTGCCAGCAGTGGGGACAGCTACGAGCAGTACTTC.

This sequence joins TRBV7-3 and TRBJ1-5, with D possibly TRBD1 on 5 matching bases. Germline CDR1 is SGHTA and CDR2 is FQGTGA. The CDR3 totals 15 residues. V was clipped by 0 bases and J by 2 bases, with 8 bases between them. CDR3 nucleotide sequence: TGTGCCAGCAGCTTAACGGGGGGTGGCAATCAGCCCCAGCATTTT. Translating it yields CASSLTGGGNQPQHF.

V gene TRBV5-5 combines with J gene TRBJ1-2, with TRBD1 identical over 7 bases. Trimming at V came to 7 bases and at J to 7 bases, leaving 22 bases not matched to a gene. CDR1 is SGHKS, CDR2 YYEKEE, per germline (reference sequence). The CDR3 spans 17 residues. CDR3 in amino acids: CASLSVEGALASSGYTF. In DNA, the CDR3 is TGTGCCAGCCTCTCTGTCGAGGGGGCCCTGGCAAGTAGTGGCTACACCTTC.

The chain uses TRBV5-1 and TRBJ2-1; 8 bases line up with TRBD1. This CDR3 has 16 residues. CDR1 is SGHRS and CDR2 is YFSETQ in the germline V gene. V lost 1 base to trimming and J lost 2 bases; unmatched junction nucleotides: 5. The CDR3 DNA reads TGCGCCAGCAGCTTGAGGCCGGGACAGGCCTACAATGAGCAGTTCTTC. Translating gives CASSLRPGQAYNEQFF.

V and J are TRBV29-1 and TRBJ1-2, with 7 bases lining up with TRBD1. The V segment lost 7 bases and the J segment 6 bases; nucleotides outside the gene matches: 17. This CDR3 is 15 amino acids long. CDR1 is SQVTM and CDR2 is ANQGSEA in the germline V gene. The CDR3 region has the DNA TGCAGCGCTATAACTACCGGGACAGCGTTCGATGGCTACACCTTC. This codes for CSAITTGTAFDGYTF. The whole variable domain, remainder taken from reference TRBV29-1 and TRBJ1-2, is SAVISQKPSRDICQRGTSLTIQCQVDSQVTMMFWYRQQPGQSLTLIATANQGSEATYESGFVIDKFPISRPNLTFSTLTVSNMSPEDSSIYLCSAITTGTAFDGYTFGSGTRLTVV.

This chain links TRBV5-1 with TRBJ2-2, with 12 bases matching TRBD2. The CDR3 runs to 19 residues. V lost 4 bases and J lost 4; bases outside the gene matches: 14. Germline V gives CDR1 SGHRS, CDR2 YFSETQ. In DNA, the CDR3 is TGCGCCAGCAGCCCGACAGGGAGAGGGACTAGCGGGCCCACCGGGGAGCTGTTTTTT. Protein: CASSPTGRGTSGPTGELFF.

The chain carries TRBV5-6 and TRBJ2-1, with D possibly TRBD1 on 8 matching bases. The CDR3 loop spans 15 amino acids. Trimming stripped 5 bases from V and 1 base from J, with 13 bases between. The germline gives CDR1 SGHDT, CDR2 YYEEEE. CDR3 nucleotides: TGTGCCAGCAGGGTACAGGGGGGGTCCTACAATGAGCAGTTCTTC. It encodes CASRVQGGSYNEQFF.

The rearrangement uses TRBV27 and TRBJ2-3; D unresolved. The CDR3 runs 12 residues. V was pared by 3 bases and J by 5 bases, with 6 bases between. CDR1 and CDR2 (germline): MNHEY, SMNVEV (reference sequence). The DNA of the CDR3 is TGTGCCAGCAGTTTCGCCGGAGATACGCAGTATTTT. Translated, it gives CASSFAGDTQYF.

The chain uses TRBV2 and TRBJ2-2; TRBD1 matches at 7 bases. The CDR3 is 16 residues long. Trimming removed 5 bases from V and 1 base from J; junction bases left unmatched: 7. The germline V gene has CDR1 SNHLY and CDR2 FYNNEI. This CDR3 is CASSRTGQRNTGELFF. The CDR3 region has the DNA TGTGCCAGCAGTCGAACGGGACAGAGGAACACCGGGGAGCTGTTTTTT.

The V gene is TRBV7-2, the J gene TRBJ2-7; possibly TRBD2 for D (6 bases). V lost 1 base and J 2 bases, leaving 12 bases between the germline ends. Looked up from germline, CDR1 is SGHTA and CDR2 is FQGNSA. The CDR3 extends over 15 amino acids. The CDR3 reads CASSLVVGTPYEQYF. CDR3 sequence (DNA): TGTGCCAGCAGCTTAGTCGTCGGGACTCCCTACGAGCAGTACTTC.

The chain has TRBV6-6 and TRBJ1-2; 8 nucleotides line up with TRBD1. The V segment lost 4 bases and the J segment 5 bases; nucleotides outside the gene matches: 3. This CDR3 is 13 amino acids long. Germline loops: CDR1 MNHNY, CDR2 SVGAGI (reference sequence). The CDR3 DNA reads as TGTGCCAGCAGTTCAGGGGGCGGATATGGCTACACCTTC. Its translation is CASSSGGGYGYTF.

The CDR3: CASDLEGARTGELFF. CDR3 coding DNA: TGCGCCAGCGACCTGGAGGGGGCGCGGACCGGGGAGCTGTTTTTT. This chain joins TRBV5-1 and TRBJ2-2; D may be TRBD1 (7 bases). The V gene's germline CDR1 is SGHRS and CDR2 YFSETQ. CDR3 length equals 15 residues. Trimming took off 7 bases at V and 5 bases at J, with 18 bases between the two ends.

This clone was counted once. Other DNA sequences within the sample encode an identical CDR3. This sequence joins TRBV7-2 and TRBJ2-3, with D perhaps TRBD1 (6 bases). The V and J ends lost 0 bases and 3 bases respectively, with 10 bases between them. Germline V gene lookup returns CDR1 SGHTA and CDR2 FQGNSA. The CDR3 totals 15 residues. The CDR3 sequence: CASSLAGGFTDTQYF. The CDR3 DNA is TGTGCCAGCAGCTTAGCTGGGGGCTTTACAGATACGCAGTATTTT.

This clone appeared a few times. The chain couples TRBV6-5 to TRBJ1-6; TRBD1 agrees at 9 bases. Germline CDR1 reads MNHEY; CDR2 reads SVGAGI. V lost 0 bases, J lost 16 bases, and 4 bases stayed unmatched. The CDR3 is 13 residues long. The CDR3 here is CASSYSQGAWLHF. The CDR3 region has the DNA TGTGCCAGCAGTTACTCACAGGGGGCATGGCTCCACTTT.

The chain joins TRBV27 to TRBJ2-1, with TRBD1 matching 10 bases. Germline assignment: CDR1 MNHEY and CDR2 SMNVEV (reference sequence). This CDR3 is 18 amino acids long. V lost 4 bases to trimming and J lost 5 bases; unmatched junction nucleotides: 14. The CDR3 DNA reads TGTGCCAGCAGTTCTTACCCGAATCCCGGGACAGGGGACAATGAGCAGTTCTTC. As protein: CASSSYPNPGTGDNEQFF.

This chain joins TRBV18 and TRBJ1-5; TRBD1 agrees at 10 bases. This CDR3 spans 16 amino acids. J gave up 3 bases and V 6 bases, and 8 bases lay outside the gene matches. The germline CDR1 and CDR2 sequences are KGHSH and LQKENI. The CDR3: CASSRDRGVDNQPQHF. The CDR3 DNA sequence: TGTGCCAGCTCCCGGGACAGGGGCGTGGACAATCAGCCCCAGCATTTT.

J is TRBJ1-2 and V is TRBV6-6, with D maybe TRBD1 (6 bases). This CDR3 has 14 amino acids. Between the trimmed V and J ends, which lost 0 bases and 5 bases, there was a span of 10 bases. Looked up from germline, CDR1 is MNHNY and CDR2 is SVGAGI (reference sequence). CDR3 sequence: CASSYSQDSYGYTF. The CDR3 nucleotides read TGTGCCAGCAGTTACTCACAGGACAGTTATGGCTACACCTTC.

This chain uses TRBV6-1 with TRBJ2-3; 11 nucleotides align to TRBD2. Looked up from germline, CDR1 is MNHNS and CDR2 is SASEGT. There are 15 residues in the CDR3. Germline trimming cut 7 bases from V and 4 bases from J; bases unmatched to any gene: 7. CDR3 DNA sequence: TGTGCCAGCATCCGACTAGCGGGATCGGCAGATACGCAGTATTTT. Protein product: CASIRLAGSADTQYF.

This clone came up a few times. This rearrangement joins TRBV5-1 to TRBJ1-1; D is perhaps TRBD1 (6 bases). Trimming took 4 bases from V and 1 from J, leaving 14 bases between them. Per the germline V gene, CDR1 is SGHRS and CDR2 is YFSETQ. This CDR3 is 15 amino acids long. The CDR3 loop reads CASSPNLGGNTEAFF. DNA for the CDR3: TGCGCCAGCAGCCCGAACCTAGGGGGGAACACTGAAGCTTTCTTT.

This chain connects TRBV19 to TRBJ1-5; no definite D call. The germline V gene encodes CDR1 LNHDA and CDR2 SQIVND (reference sequence). The CDR3 has 14 amino acids. V dropped 4 bases and J dropped 0 bases, with 7 bases sitting between them. The CDR3 spells CASSTPSSNQPQHF. Here the CDR3 DNA reads TGTGCCAGTAGTACCCCCAGTAGCAATCAGCCCCAGCATTTT.

The chain links TRBV10-1 to TRBJ2-2; possible D gene TRBD1, 5 bases. Trimming removed 6 bases at V and 1 base at J, with 9 bases between. Germline V gives CDR1 WNHNN, CDR2 SYGVQD (reference sequence). The CDR3 runs 14 residues. DNA of the CDR3: TGCGCCAGCAGCAGGGAACAGAACACCGGGGAGCTGTTTTTT. Translation gives CASSREQNTGELFF.

This clone was found once. V usage is TRBV14 and J usage is TRBJ1-1; 9 bases are shared with TRBD1. The CDR3 sequence is 16 residues long. CDR1 and CDR2 (germline): SGHDN, FVKESK. Trimming removed 3 bases from V and 4 bases from J; junction bases left unmatched: 9. DNA of the CDR3: TGTGCCAGCAGCCAGAGACTGGGACAGGGTATCACTGAAGCTTTCTTT. It yields the protein CASSQRLGQGITEAFF.

This chain uses TRBV6-5 with TRBJ1-2, with unresolved D. Trimming took off 6 bases at V and 2 bases at J, with 10 bases between the two ends. CDR3 length: 13 residues. Germline lookup yields CDR1 MNHEY and CDR2 SVGAGI. CDR3 protein: CASRSQANYGYTF. CDR3 DNA: TGTGCCAGCAGATCGCAGGCGAACTATGGCTACACCTTC.

The chain links TRBV2 to TRBJ2-3; 7 bases match TRBD1. Germline lookup yields CDR1 SNHLY and CDR2 FYNNEI. CDR3 size: 16 residues. Trimming at V came to 6 bases and at J to 2 bases, leaving 11 bases not matched to a gene. CDR3 sequence (DNA): TGTGCCAGCAGCGGCCTCGAAGGGGGCATCACAGATACGCAGTATTTT. Protein product: CASSGLEGGITDTQYF.

The chain couples TRBV14 to TRBJ1-5; D not resolved. The V and J ends lost 0 bases and 6 bases respectively, with 6 bases between them. This CDR3 has 13 amino acids. Germline lookup yields CDR1 SGHDN and CDR2 FVKESK. This chain's CDR3 is CASSQERGQPQHF. The CDR3 DNA reads as TGTGCCAGCAGCCAAGAACGAGGTCAGCCCCAGCATTTT.

This clone has only one observation. The chain joins TRBV5-6 to TRBJ1-2; no firm D call. The CDR3 covers 13 residues. Deletions cut 4 bases from V and 7 bases from J, with 14 bases between. CDR1 and CDR2 (germline): SGHDT, YYEEEE. CDR3 protein: CASSHGLESGYTF. In DNA form, the CDR3 reads TGTGCCAGCAGCCACGGACTGGAGAGTGGCTACACCTTC.

A single count supports this clone. The rearrangement joins TRBV7-9 to TRBJ1-5; weak D call: TRBD1 (5 bases). Germline-derived CDR1 and CDR2 are SEHNR and FQNEAQ (reference sequence). This CDR3 spans 15 amino acids. Trimming cost V 3 bases and J 0 bases, with 9 bases left between them. CDR3 residues: CASSLGGASNQPQHF. CDR3 in DNA: TGTGCCAGCAGCTTGGGTGGGGCTAGCAATCAGCCCCAGCATTTT.

The J gene is TRBJ2-7, the V gene TRBV2; 7 bases line up with TRBD2. CDR1 is SNHLY and CDR2 is FYNNEI in the germline V gene. With V trimmed by 11 bases and J by 2 bases, 15 bases remained unmatched. The CDR3 extends over 15 amino acids. CDR3 amino acids: CAQIRTGGSTYEQYF. CDR3 in DNA: TGTGCCCAAATACGTACGGGGGGAAGTACCTACGAGCAGTACTTC. The full variable domain, in which reference TRBV2 and TRBJ2-7 provide the parts outside the CDR3, is EPEVTQTPSHQVTQMGQEVILRCVPISNHLYFYWYRQILGQKVEFLVSFYNNEISEKSEIFDDQFSVERPDGSNFTLKIRSTKLEDSAMYFCAQIRTGGSTYEQYFGPGTRLTVT.

DNA of the CDR3: TGTGCCAGCAGTTACGCGAATCAGCCCCAGCATTTT. Encoded protein: CASSYANQPQHF. The chain employs TRBV6-7 and TRBJ1-5; D not certain. TRBV6-7 is an ORF for which the function is uncertain. The CDR3 length is 12 residues. The V gene lost 2 bases and the J gene lost 4 bases, with 3 bases spanning the gap.

J is TRBJ1-5 and V is TRBV9; D possibly corresponds to TRBD1 (6 bases). This CDR3 region has 14 residues. V was clipped by 3 bases and J by 7 bases, with 14 bases between them. Germline lookup yields CDR1 SGDLS and CDR2 YYNGEE. CDR3 sequence (DNA): TGTGCCAGCAGCGCATCACCAGGGGACCAGCCCCAGCATTTT. Encoded protein: CASSASPGDQPQHF.

The V and J genes are TRBV9 and TRBJ2-1; D is perhaps TRBD2 (6 bases). The germline V and J ends were trimmed by 5 bases and 1 base, with 13 bases remaining between them. The germline V gene encodes CDR1 SGDLS and CDR2 YYNGEE. The CDR3 is 15 amino acids. CDR3 sequence: CASSTSPSSYNEQFF. CDR3 in DNA: TGTGCCAGCAGTACTAGCCCCTCGTCCTACAATGAGCAGTTCTTC.